This TCR beta chain derives from a study of T cells in Graves' hyperthyroidism and ophthalmopathy. Notes on the study in general: The model forecast ophthalmopathy, anticipating it by a median about 6.5 months before onset. In simple terms, a model built on 13 V-J features told ophthalmopathy apart from stable hyperthyroidism.

The investigators amplified TCR beta CDR3 regions from RNA transcripts. The HTBI set primed first-round TCR CDR3 RT-PCR. A single record per CDR3 protein comes from TCRdb applying MiXCR to the multiplex PCR reads. This table holds around 420,000 distinct CDR3 sequences, 15% to 19% found once. This clonotype occurred many times. Its cognate antigen is unknown. Patients having uncontrolled infection, another autoimmune disease, pregnancy or lactation were not included. This TCR came from a woman aged 18-29 years with Graves' hyperthyroidism. Input material: blood.

CDR3: CSADSDGEGYGYTF. Written as DNA, the CDR3 is TGCAGTGCTGACTCCGACGGGGAGGGCTATGGCTACACCTTC. The chain couples TRBV20-1 to TRBJ1-2; D gene uncertain. This CDR3 contains 14 residues. V was clipped by 5 bases and J by 4 bases, with 17 bases between them. Germline V gives CDR1 DFQATT, CDR2 SNEGSKA (reference sequence).